This entry lists 3 T cell receptor beta chains sequenced from one sample in a study of T cells after yellow fever vaccination. TCRdb reprocessed the 5' RACE reads via MiXCR and lists one record per CDR3 protein. The table includes 300,000 to 450,000 distinct CDR3 sequences, 6.2% detected once. Specimen: PBMCs, collected 5 days after the yellow fever booster vaccination. These receptors were obtained from a man between 25 and 39 years old who received the YFV17D yellow fever vaccine.

The J gene is TRBJ2-7, the V gene TRBV6-2 or TRBV6-3; 10 bases fit TRBD1. The V segment lost 4 bases and the J segment 6 bases; nucleotides outside the gene matches: 6. Germline lookup yields CDR1 MNHEY and CDR2 SVGEGT. This CDR3 has 14 residues. The CDR3 DNA is TGTGCCAGCAGTTCCTCCGGGACAGGGGCCGAGCAGTACTTC. Amino acid sequence: CASSSSGTGAEQYF.

In this sample, this clonotype turned up many times. The chain recombines TRBV20-1 with TRBJ2-7; TRBD2 matches 7 bases. The CDR3 is made up of 13 amino acids. Per germline, CDR1 DFQATT and CDR2 SNEGSKA (reference sequence). The CDR3 loop reads CSPRGGSTYEQYF. The DNA of the CDR3 is TGCAGCCCACGGGGCGGGAGCACCTACGAGCAGTACTTC.

This chain uses TRBV20-1 with TRBJ2-1; D is unresolved. Per germline, CDR1 DFQATT and CDR2 SNEGSKA (reference sequence). CDR3 length equals 13 residues. Written as DNA, the CDR3 is TGCACCCCCCGGGTCCTTAGATACAATGAGCAGTTCTTC. This codes for CTPRVLRYNEQFF.